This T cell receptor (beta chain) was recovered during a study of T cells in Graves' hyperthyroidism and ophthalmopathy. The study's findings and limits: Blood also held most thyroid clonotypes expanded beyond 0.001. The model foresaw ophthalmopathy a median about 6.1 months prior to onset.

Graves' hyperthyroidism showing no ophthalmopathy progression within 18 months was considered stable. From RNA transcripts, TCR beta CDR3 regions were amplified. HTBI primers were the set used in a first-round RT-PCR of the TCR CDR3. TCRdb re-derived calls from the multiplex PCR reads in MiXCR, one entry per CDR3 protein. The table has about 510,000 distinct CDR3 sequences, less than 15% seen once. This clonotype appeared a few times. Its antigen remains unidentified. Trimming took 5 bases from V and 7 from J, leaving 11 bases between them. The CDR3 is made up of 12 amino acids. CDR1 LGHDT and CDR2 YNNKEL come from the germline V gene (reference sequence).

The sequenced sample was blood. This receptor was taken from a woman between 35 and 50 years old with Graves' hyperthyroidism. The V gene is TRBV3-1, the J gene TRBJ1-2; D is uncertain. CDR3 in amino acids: CASSDLAFGYTF. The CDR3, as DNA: TGTGCCAGCAGCGATTTGGCGTTTGGCTACACCTTC.